Described below is a single TCR beta chain sequence and its context. Amplified TCR beta CDR3 regions derived from RNA transcripts. An initial round of RT-PCR targeting the TCR CDR3 relied on the HTBI primer set. TCRdb used MiXCR to reprocess the multiplex PCR reads, holding one entry per CDR3 protein. Of around 500,000 distinct CDR3 sequences in the sample, about 16% were seen once. This sample was included in a study of T cells in Graves' hyperthyroidism and ophthalmopathy. Looked up from germline, CDR1 is SGHKS and CDR2 is YYEKEE (reference sequence). This CDR3 spans 12 amino acids. With 6 bases removed from V and 3 bases from J, the gap between germline ends came to 9 bases.

The specimen was blood. This sequence joins TRBV5-5 and TRBJ1-1; no reliable D call. The sequence was obtained from a woman aged 25 to 39 with Graves' ophthalmopathy. The CDR3 DNA reads as TGTGCCAGCATAAGGGATGACACTGAAGCTTTCTTT. Translated, it gives CASIRDDTEAFF.